Listed below are T cell receptor beta chains from one sample, sequenced in a study of graft-versus-host responses after intestinal transplantation. Here immunoSEQ multiplex PCR was the method, and the copy in TCRdb shows in-frame clones only, minus some. Here the sample spans roughly 110,000 clones, roughly nine tenths being singletons. No antigens are known for them. This sample comprised unstimulated CD4+ T cells sorted from spleen or lymph node cells, obtained before transplant. These receptors originate from a human donor who was the organ donor for an intestinal transplant. CDR3s include the opening cysteine and the closing phenylalanine or tryptophan. The order of the fields is J gene, clone size, D gene, V gene, CDR3 length, CDR3 protein, CDR3 DNA. The D gene is left open where the match is weak. Size is omitted from some rows. Given values are once, few, many or a class for expanded clones.

J gene: TRBJ1-1
clone size: NA
D gene: NA
V gene: TRBV7-2
CDR3 length: 15
CDR3 protein: CASSSGLTMNTEAFF
CDR3 DNA: TGTGCCAGCAGCTCGGGACTGACAATGAACACTGAAGCTTTCTTT

J gene: TRBJ2-7
clone size: NA
D gene: NA
V gene: TRBV29-1
CDR3 length: 12
CDR3 protein: CSVEGRTYEQYF
CDR3 DNA: TGCAGCGTTGAGGGCAGGACCTACGAGCAGTACTTC

J gene: TRBJ2-1
clone size: NA
D gene: TRBD2
V gene: TRBV20-1
CDR3 length: 11
CDR3 protein: CSANLAGGQFF
CDR3 DNA: TGCAGTGCCAATCTAGCGGGAGGGCAGTTCTTC

J gene: TRBJ1-2
clone size: NA
D gene: NA
V gene: TRBV28
CDR3 length: 14
CDR3 protein: CASSFSGSNYGYTF
CDR3 DNA: TGTGCCAGCAGTTTTTCAGGGAGTAACTATGGCTACACCTTC

J gene: TRBJ1-1
clone size: NA
D gene: TRBD1
V gene: TRBV19
CDR3 length: 14
CDR3 protein: CASSLPGQGDQAFF
CDR3 DNA: TGTGCCAGTAGCCTACCGGGACAGGGGGATCAGGCTTTCTTT

J gene: TRBJ2-5
clone size: NA
D gene: NA
V gene: TRBV5-1
CDR3 length: 13
CDR3 protein: CASSSLASETQYF
CDR3 DNA: TGCGCCAGCAGCTCCTTAGCTAGTGAGACCCAGTACTTC

J gene: TRBJ1-1
clone size: once
D gene: NA
V gene: TRBV19
CDR3 length: 15
CDR3 protein: CASSLTRIMNTEAFF
CDR3 DNA: TGTGCCAGTAGTTTGACCAGGATAATGAACACTGAAGCTTTCTTT

J gene: TRBJ1-5
clone size: few
D gene: NA
V gene: TRBV25-1
CDR3 length: 14
CDR3 protein: CASSATGSDQPQHF
CDR3 DNA: TGTGCCAGCAGTGCTACAGGGAGCGATCAGCCCCAGCATTTT

J gene: TRBJ1-2
clone size: NA
D gene: TRBD1
V gene: TRBV28
CDR3 length: 12
CDR3 protein: CASSLDRGHYTF
CDR3 DNA: TGTGCCAGCAGTTTAGATAGGGGGCACTACACCTTC

J gene: TRBJ1-1
clone size: NA
D gene: NA
V gene: TRBV6-6
CDR3 length: 13
CDR3 protein: CASSRSVNTEAFF
CDR3 DNA: TGTGCCAGCAGTCGATCCGTGAACACTGAAGCTTTCTTT

J gene: TRBJ2-2
clone size: NA
D gene: NA
V gene: TRBV15
CDR3 length: 17
CDR3 protein: CATSRDLGSSNTGELFF
CDR3 DNA: TGTGCCACCAGCAGAGATTTAGGCTCCTCGAACACCGGGGAGCTGTTTTTT

J gene: TRBJ2-1
clone size: NA
D gene: NA
V gene: TRBV9
CDR3 length: 16
CDR3 protein: CASSVDWMTVGNEQFF
CDR3 DNA: TGTGCCAGCAGCGTAGATTGGATGACGGTGGGAAATGAGCAGTTCTTC

J gene: TRBJ2-1
clone size: NA
D gene: NA
V gene: TRBV29-1
CDR3 length: 16
CDR3 protein: CSVVKGRALSYNEQFF
CDR3 DNA: TGCAGCGTTGTGAAGGGGCGGGCCCTCTCCTACAATGAGCAGTTCTTC

J gene: TRBJ2-7
clone size: NA
D gene: TRBD1
V gene: TRBV5-1
CDR3 length: 14
CDR3 protein: CASSFRDRGYEQYF
CDR3 DNA: TGCGCCAGCAGCTTCCGGGACAGGGGTTACGAGCAGTACTTC

J gene: TRBJ1-3
clone size: NA
D gene: NA
V gene: TRBV28
CDR3 length: 13
CDR3 protein: CASNRQTGNTIYF
CDR3 DNA: TGTGCCAGCAACCGGCAGACGGGGAACACCATATATTTT

J gene: TRBJ1-1
clone size: NA
D gene: TRBD1
V gene: TRBV5-1
CDR3 length: 17
CDR3 protein: CASSLTVTGGENTEAFF
CDR3 DNA: TGCGCCAGCAGCCTAACCGTGACAGGGGGGGAGAACACTGAAGCTTTCTTT

J gene: TRBJ1-3
clone size: NA
D gene: NA
V gene: TRBV9
CDR3 length: 15
CDR3 protein: CASSGSVHSGNTIYF
CDR3 DNA: TGTGCCAGCAGCGGATCAGTGCACTCTGGAAACACCATATATTTT

J gene: TRBJ2-2
clone size: NA
D gene: NA
V gene: TRBV6-5
CDR3 length: 15
CDR3 protein: CASRPSATNTGELFF
CDR3 DNA: TGTGCCAGCAGGCCTAGCGCAACGAACACCGGGGAGCTGTTTTTT

J gene: TRBJ2-3
clone size: NA
D gene: NA
V gene: TRBV19
CDR3 length: 14
CDR3 protein: CASSGQTSTDTQYF
CDR3 DNA: TGTGCCAGTAGCGGACAGACGAGCACAGATACGCAGTATTTT

J gene: TRBJ2-5
clone size: NA
D gene: NA
V gene: TRBV18
CDR3 length: 14
CDR3 protein: CASSPGTGQETQYF
CDR3 DNA: TGTGCCAGCTCACCGGGGACCGGCCAAGAGACCCAGTACTTC

J gene: TRBJ1-1
clone size: NA
D gene: TRBD1
V gene: TRBV19
CDR3 length: 15
CDR3 protein: CASSPGQGMLTEAFF
CDR3 DNA: TGTGCCAGTAGTCCCGGACAGGGAATGCTCACTGAAGCTTTCTTT

J gene: TRBJ1-1
clone size: NA
D gene: TRBD1
V gene: TRBV27
CDR3 length: 14
CDR3 protein: CASRSTGIGTEAFF
CDR3 DNA: TGTGCCAGCAGGTCGACAGGGATCGGCACTGAAGCTTTCTTT